The 17 T cell receptor beta chains in this list originate from one sample, sequenced in a study of cytomegalovirus exposure and HLA in healthy donors. Use of 60 Vbeta and 13 Jbeta primers characterized the PCR. Using immunoSEQ multiplex PCR, the repertoire was profiled, and TCRdb retains in-frame clones only, with some absent. The sample yields 200,000 or so clones, 82% seen once. Input material: PBMCs. These receptors originate from a woman aged 45 to 65 in good health and CMV-seropositive.

In this sample, this clone turned up once. The chain has TRBV18 and TRBJ2-5; D might be TRBD2 (6 bases). This CDR3 contains 15 residues. Germline CDR1 KGHSH, CDR2 LQKENI. The ends were cut back, 4 bases at V and 3 bases at J, with 15 bases in the middle. For the CDR3, the DNA is TGTGCCAGCTCACGTGCGGGGCGGGCGGAAGAGACCCAGTACTTC. It encodes CASSRAGRAEETQYF.

In its sample, this clone was seen a few times. The chain links TRBV6-1 to TRBJ2-1, with D possibly matching TRBD1 (5 bases). Germline CDR1 is MNHNS and CDR2 is SASEGT. Trimming took off 4 bases at V and 10 bases at J, with 17 bases between the two ends. The CDR3 contains 14 residues. The CDR3: CASSGLKGYSEQFF. CDR3 coding DNA: TGTGCCAGCAGTGGATTAAAGGGGTATTCGGAGCAGTTCTTC.

The chain combines TRBV6-5 with TRBJ2-7, with a possible D match to TRBD2 (6 bases). This CDR3 comprises 14 residues. Germline assignment: CDR1 MNHEY and CDR2 SVGAGI. V gave up 6 bases and J gave up 5 bases, with 17 bases separating them. The CDR3 coding sequence is TGTGCCAGCAGCCGGGGGAGGACCATCGACGAGCAGTACTTC. It yields the protein CASSRGRTIDEQYF.

This chain links TRBV7-2 with TRBJ1-1; possible D gene TRBD1, 6 bases. Germline V gene lookup returns CDR1 SGHTA and CDR2 FQGNSA. CDR3 size: 15 residues. The V end was cut by 5 bases, the J end by 4 bases, with 17 bases between. The CDR3 DNA reads as TGTGCCAGCAGCATGAGAGGGGGTTCGGGCACTGAAGCTTTCTTT. It yields the protein CASSMRGGSGTEAFF.

V and J are TRBV10-3 and TRBJ2-7, with D maybe TRBD2 (6 bases). The CDR3 length is 16 residues. Trimming cost V 10 bases and J 3 bases, with 25 bases left between them. Germline CDR1 is ENHRY and CDR2 is SYGVKD. DNA for the CDR3: TGTGCCACTTCGAAGACTGGAGGGGCCTCTCTCTACGAGCAGTACTTC. This encodes CATSKTGGASLYEQYF.

This clone was seen just once. The chain links TRBV19 to TRBJ2-1; 10 nucleotides match TRBD2. This CDR3 is built from 14 residues. Germline V gene data show CDR1 as LNHDA and CDR2 as SQIVND (reference sequence). Trimming took 8 bases from V and 7 from J; bases not matched to a gene: 8. CDR3 residues: CASERGGLGNEQFF. The CDR3 bases are TGTGCCAGTGAGCGGGGGGGCCTTGGGAATGAGCAGTTCTTC.

The rearrangement links TRBV20-1 to TRBJ2-5; D possibly corresponds to TRBD2 (5 bases). Germline CDR1 DFQATT, CDR2 SNEGSKA (reference sequence). CDR3 length: 11 amino acids. The DNA of the CDR3 is TGCACCGCGGGCAATCAAGAGACCCAGTACTTC. Translating it yields CTAGNQETQYF.

This chain connects TRBV5-4 to TRBJ2-2; 8 nucleotides agree with TRBD1. The CDR3 spans 16 residues. The germline gives CDR1 SGHNT, CDR2 YYREEE (reference sequence). J lost 1 base, V lost 4 bases, and 6 bases had no gene match. CDR3 region: CASSGQGAGNTGELFF. The CDR3 DNA follows: TGTGCCAGCAGCGGACAGGGCGCCGGGAACACCGGGGAGCTGTTTTTT.

Points on this clone: The junction shows a germline mismatch at one end, possibly a read error. This sequence joins TRBV5-4 and TRBJ2-6; D possibly corresponds to TRBD1 (5 bases). Germline V gives CDR1 SGHNT, CDR2 YYREEE (reference sequence). The CDR3 totals 18 residues. DNA of the CDR3: TGTGCCAGCAGCTTGGGGTCTAGACTGAGCTCTGGGGCCAACGGCCTGACTTTC. It encodes CASSLGSRLSSGANGLTF.

The chain recombines TRBV30 with TRBJ2-2; TRBD1 matches 9 bases. V trimming: 5 bases; J trimming: 13 bases; junction bases outside the gene matches: 8. Germline V gene lookup returns CDR1 GTSNPN and CDR2 SVGIG (reference sequence). The CDR3 has 12 amino acids. The CDR3 here is CAWGQGQGGLFF. The CDR3 DNA reads TGTGCCTGGGGGCAGGGACAGGGAGGGCTGTTTTTT.

The rearrangement joins TRBV6-6 to TRBJ2-3; 12 bases agree with TRBD2. V lost 5 bases, J lost 5 bases, and 2 bases stayed unmatched. This CDR3 is built from 14 residues. CDR1 and CDR2 from the germline V gene are MNHNY and SVGAGI (reference sequence). The CDR3 DNA reads TGTGCCAGCAGTCAGGGACTAGCGGGAGATACGCAGTATTTT. Translated: CASSQGLAGDTQYF.

The chain employs TRBV4-3 and TRBJ2-3, with 8 bases lining up with TRBD1. V was clipped by 3 bases and J by 1 base; unmatched bases: 9. The germline CDR1 and CDR2 sequences are LGHNA and YSLEER. This CDR3 has 17 amino acids. DNA of the CDR3: TGCGCCAGCAGCCAGAGTACAGGGGGGACTCGCACAGATACGCAGTATTTT. Protein product: CASSQSTGGTRTDTQYF.

The CDR3, as DNA: TGTGCCAGCAGGTCAACCGGGACACCCAGCCGAGGATACACCTTC. This sequence encodes CASRSTGTPSRGYTF. J is TRBJ1-2 and V is TRBV6-5; possibly TRBD1 for D (6 bases). The CDR3 sequence is 15 residues long. The germline V gene has CDR1 MNHEY and CDR2 SVGAGI. V was pared by 6 bases and J by 11 bases, with 25 bases between.

The chain joins TRBV19 to TRBJ1-5; possible D gene TRBD1, 6 bases. Germline V gives CDR1 LNHDA, CDR2 SQIVND (reference sequence). The V gene lost 5 bases and the J gene lost 1 base, with 21 bases spanning the gap. CDR3 length equals 18 residues. The CDR3 bases are TGTGCCAGTAGTCGTCCTATTGACAGGCCCCACAGCAATCAGCCCCAGCATTTT. Amino acid sequence: CASSRPIDRPHSNQPQHF.

The V gene is TRBV10-3, the J gene TRBJ1-5; TRBD1 might be the D (6 bases). The germline V gene encodes CDR1 ENHRY and CDR2 SYGVKD. V was trimmed by 8 bases and J by 3 bases, leaving 14 bases between them. The CDR3 spans 14 residues. The CDR3 region has the DNA TGTGCCATCTCTAGGGGGGGGATCAATCAGCCCCAGCATTTT. Protein sequence: CAISRGGINQPQHF.

This clone has a single count. The gene calls are TRBV29-1 and TRBJ2-7; TRBD2 matches 8 bases. The CDR3 covers 12 residues. Germline lookup yields CDR1 SQVTM and CDR2 ANQGSEA. V was clipped by 5 bases and J by 0 bases; unmatched bases: 0. CDR3 region: CSVRGGSYEQYF. The DNA for the CDR3 is TGCAGCGTTCGGGGGGGCTCCTACGAGCAGTACTTC.

The V gene is TRBV5-1, the J gene TRBJ2-5; TRBD1 aligns across 11 bases. V was pared by 4 bases and J by 5 bases, with 7 bases of the junction left unmatched. The CDR3 has 15 residues. Germline V lookup: CDR1 SGHRS, CDR2 YFSETQ. DNA of the CDR3: TGCGCCAGCAGCACCGGACAGGGGGCTCAGGAGACCCAGTACTTC. This translates into CASSTGQGAQETQYF.